The 13 T cell receptor beta chains below all came from one sample that was sequenced in a study of blood T cell repertoires in COVID-19 (dated by TCRdb to about 2020). Receptor amplification or capture employed the immunoSEQ multiplex PCR assay. In TCRdb, the immuneACCESS table is reduced to in-frame sequences with V and J assigned. These tables do not hold every clone; where another copy was compared, an unresolved V gene accounts for under half, and the others remain unexplained. The sample records 300,000 or so clones, over 85% of which are singletons. The ten largest clones capture 2.5% to 3.5% of the sample. Sequenced: PBMCs or T cells enriched from blood (not recorded which). The source of these receptors is a woman aged 45-60 years who had been exposed to COVID-19.

J is TRBJ1-1 and V is TRBV7-9; 8 nucleotides agree with TRBD1. J was trimmed by 7 bases and V by 5 bases; bases with no gene match: 3. The CDR3 contains 12 residues. Germline V CDR1 and CDR2: SEHNR, FQNEAQ (reference sequence). CDR3 nucleotides: TGTGCCAGCAGCAATACAGGGGGTGAAGCTTTCTTT. Translated: CASSNTGGEAFF. Using reference TRBV7-9 and TRBJ1-1 for the parts outside the CDR3, the full variable domain is DTGVSQNPRHKITKRGQNVTFRCDPISEHNRLYWYRQTLGQGPEFLTYFQNEAQLEKSRLLSDRFSAERPKGSFSTLEIQRTEQGDSAMYLCASSNTGGEAFFGQGTRLTVV.

The chain uses TRBV7-9 and TRBJ1-1; possible D gene TRBD1, 5 bases. The length of the CDR3 is 15 residues. Germline V lookup: CDR1 SEHNR, CDR2 FQNEAQ (reference sequence). Trimming removed 6 bases from V and 5 bases from J, with 19 bases in between. CDR3 sequence reads: CASSPLQGVSTEAFF. As DNA, the CDR3 is TGTGCCAGCAGTCCCCTTCAGGGTGTTAGTACTGAAGCTTTCTTT.

The chain combines TRBV5-1 with TRBJ2-7; 10 bases match TRBD2. Germline trimming cut 1 base from V and 2 bases from J; bases unmatched to any gene: 6. Germline V CDR1 and CDR2: SGHRS, YFSETQ. CDR3 size: 16 residues. Here the CDR3 reads CASSLWLAGATYEQYF. The DNA of the CDR3 is TGCGCCAGCAGCTTGTGGCTAGCGGGGGCCACCTACGAGCAGTACTTC. Combining the CDR3 with reference TRBV5-1 and TRBJ2-7 gives the whole variable domain KAGVTQTPRYLIKTRGQQVTLSCSPISGHRSVSWYQQTPGQGLQFLFEYFSETQRNKGNFPGRFSGRQFSNSRSEMNVSTLELGDSALYLCASSLWLAGATYEQYFGPGTRLTVT.

This chain connects TRBV28 to TRBJ2-5, with 7 nucleotides matching TRBD1. Trimming at V came to 4 bases and at J to 2 bases, leaving 4 bases not matched to a gene. The CDR3 runs 14 residues. The germline V gene has CDR1 MDHEN and CDR2 SYDVKM. The CDR3 DNA reads as TGTGCCAGCAGTTGGACAGGTGGTCAAGAGACCCAGTACTTC. It is translated as CASSWTGGQETQYF. Complete variable domain (other parts from reference TRBV28 and TRBJ2-5): DVKVTQSSRYLVKRTGEKVFLECVQDMDHENMFWYRQDPGLGLRLIYFSYDVKMKEKGDIPEGYSVSREKKERFSLILESASTNQTSMYLCASSWTGGQETQYFGPGTRLLVL.

The V and J genes are TRBV2 and TRBJ1-1, with D possibly matching TRBD1 (5 bases). V was cut by 5 bases and J by 1 base, with 14 bases left in between. The V gene's germline CDR1 is SNHLY and CDR2 FYNNEI. The CDR3 covers 15 residues. Here the CDR3 reads CASSNYGRGNTEAFF. CDR3 nucleotide sequence: TGTGCCAGCAGTAATTATGGTAGGGGGAACACTGAAGCTTTCTTT.

The chain employs TRBV5-1 and TRBJ1-1; TRBD1 is a possible D gene (5 bases). CDR3 length: 15 residues. Trimming shortened V by 1 base and J by 3 bases, and 13 bases separated the two germline ends. The V gene's germline CDR1 is SGHRS and CDR2 YFSETQ. The CDR3 sequence is CASSLYNRLYTEAFF. In nucleotides, the CDR3 is TGCGCCAGCAGCTTGTATAACAGGTTATACACTGAAGCTTTCTTT.

The genes are TRBV5-8 and TRBJ2-3; maybe TRBD1 (6 bases). Per the germline V gene, CDR1 is SGHTS and CDR2 is YDEGEE. CDR3 length equals 14 residues. V shed 0 bases and J shed 2 bases, with 7 bases lying between them. For the CDR3, the DNA is TGTGCCAGCAGCTTGGGGGGGCCCACAGATACGCAGTATTTT. This codes for CASSLGGPTDTQYF.

The chain links TRBV21-1 to TRBJ1-1; TRBD1 is the table's D call, not checked against the DNA. TRBV21-1 is given as a pseudogene. The CDR3 extends over 16 amino acids. The CDR3, as DNA: TGTGCCAGCAGCAAAGTCCCCCGCGGACAGGGCTCTGAAGCTTTCTTT. It yields the protein CASSKVPRGQGSEAFF.

The chain uses TRBV6-5 and TRBJ2-3; 10 bases match TRBD1. This CDR3 has 15 amino acids. Trimming at V came to 6 bases and at J to 2 bases, leaving 5 bases not matched to a gene. Germline V gives CDR1 MNHEY, CDR2 SVGAGI. The CDR3: CASSGGTGATDTQYF. Written as DNA, the CDR3 is TGTGCCAGCAGCGGAGGGACAGGGGCCACAGATACGCAGTATTTT.

The V call is TRBV2, the J call TRBJ2-1; tentatively, D is TRBD2 (5 bases). CDR3 size: 12 residues. CDR1 and CDR2 from the germline V gene are SNHLY and FYNNEI. V lost 7 bases and J lost 12, with 16 bases in between. The CDR3 region is CASIYSGSAQFF. The CDR3 DNA is TGTGCCAGCATATACTCGGGGTCCGCGCAGTTCTTC.

This chain links TRBV24-1 with TRBJ1-5; D remains ambiguous. This CDR3 has 12 residues. With 8 bases removed from V and 4 bases from J, the gap between germline ends came to 8 bases. The germline gives CDR1 KGHDR, CDR2 SFDVKD. The CDR3 reads CATILTNQPQHF. The CDR3 coding sequence is TGTGCCACCATTCTCACAAATCAGCCCCAGCATTTT.

The chain uses TRBV7-9 and TRBJ1-1; D possibly corresponds to TRBD1 (6 bases). The CDR3 runs to 18 residues. Per germline, CDR1 SEHNR and CDR2 FQNEAQ (reference sequence). The V gene lost 3 bases and the J gene lost 1 base, with 21 bases spanning the gap. CDR3 sequence: CASSFRGSALLSNTEAFF. CDR3 nucleotide sequence: TGTGCCAGCAGCTTTAGGGGGTCCGCTCTTTTGTCGAACACTGAAGCTTTCTTT.

V usage is TRBV4-2 and J usage is TRBJ2-7; tentative D call: TRBD2 (5 bases). This CDR3 is built from 21 residues. Between the trimmed V and J ends, which lost 1 base and 0 bases, there was a span of 28 bases. Germline V gene data show CDR1 as LGHNA and CDR2 as YNFKEQ. The CDR3 spells CASSQVLLGARNLPFSYEQYF. The CDR3 coding sequence is TGTGCCAGCAGCCAAGTCCTCCTGGGAGCCCGGAACCTACCCTTCTCCTACGAGCAGTACTTC.